Each of the 8 T cell receptor beta chains below was sequenced from the same sample in a study of blood T cell repertoires in COVID-19. The repertoire was sequenced with immunoSEQ multiplex PCR; TCRdb's copy has only in-frame clones and lacks some. The sample shows approximately 170,000 clones, about 81% of them seen only once. Sequencing was done on a sample of peripheral blood. The receptors were sampled from a human donor in a cohort sampled during active COVID-19.

This rearrangement joins TRBV7-9 to TRBJ2-7; 8 positions match TRBD1. This CDR3 is 15 amino acids long. The V gene end was trimmed by 1 base and the J gene end by 4 bases; junction bases not matched to a gene: 6. Germline V gives CDR1 SEHNR, CDR2 FQNEAQ (reference sequence). CDR3 coding DNA: TGTGCCAGCAGCTTAGAAAGACAGGGGACGTACGAGCAGTACTTC. This sequence encodes CASSLERQGTYEQYF.

About this clone itself: One end of the junction varies from germline; a read error may be responsible. CDR3: CASRLDSVPYEQYF. Here the CDR3 DNA reads TGTGCCAGCAGATTAGACAGTGTACCCTACGAGCAGTACTTC. The gene calls are TRBV7-9 and TRBJ2-7; possibly TRBD1 for D (5 bases). The CDR3 length is 14 residues. Per the germline V gene, CDR1 is SEHNR and CDR2 is FQNEAQ (reference sequence).

This chain uses TRBV5-1 with TRBJ2-5, with 12 bases aligning to TRBD2. The germline V gene encodes CDR1 SGHRS and CDR2 YFSETQ. CDR3 length: 23 residues. V lost 5 bases, J lost 5 bases, and 31 bases stayed unmatched. The CDR3 sequence: CASRGESPTRGRLAGGLLETQYF. CDR3 in DNA: TGCGCCAGCAGAGGGGAATCCCCGACCCGGGGCAGGCTAGCGGGAGGGCTTCTGGAGACCCAGTACTTC.

This chain's CDR3 is CASSAGLALHEQFF. CDR3 bases: TGTGCCAGCAGCGCGGGACTAGCCCTGCATGAGCAGTTCTTC. The V gene is TRBV7-3, the J gene TRBJ2-1; 9 nucleotides line up with TRBD2. Germline V CDR1 and CDR2: SGHTA, FQGTGA. CDR3 length equals 14 residues. J was trimmed by 8 bases and V by 5 bases; bases with no gene match: 7.

This chain's CDR3 is CASSLIQSHEQYF. The CDR3 nucleotides read TGTGCCAGCAGCTTAATCCAATCCCACGAGCAGTACTTC. The rearrangement uses TRBV7-3 and TRBJ2-7; D unresolved. Germline assignment: CDR1 SGHTA and CDR2 FQGTGA. This CDR3 region has 13 residues. Deletions cut 1 base from V and 5 bases from J, with 9 bases between.

This clone was recorded once. The rearrangement joins TRBV10-3 to TRBJ1-2; 7 nucleotides match TRBD1. This CDR3 contains 14 residues. J gave up 3 bases and V 7 bases, and 8 bases lay outside the gene matches. Germline V gives CDR1 ENHRY, CDR2 SYGVKD. CDR3 in DNA: TGTGCCATCATCGCCTACAGGGGTGACTATGGCTACACCTTC. This translates into CAIIAYRGDYGYTF.

The J gene is TRBJ1-5, the V gene TRBV19; TRBD1 is a possible D gene (6 bases). Looked up from germline, CDR1 is LNHDA and CDR2 is SQIVND (reference sequence). The length of the CDR3 is 14 residues. Trimming took off 5 bases at V and 2 bases at J, with 10 bases between the two ends. The CDR3 here is CASSPRQGNQPQHF. In nucleotides, the CDR3 is TGTGCCAGTAGTCCTCGACAGGGCAATCAGCCCCAGCATTTT.

This chain joins TRBV6-1 and TRBJ1-2; D uncertain. CDR1 is MNHNS, CDR2 SASEGT, per germline. The V and J ends lost 2 bases and 2 bases respectively, with 12 bases between them. The CDR3 has 15 amino acids. The CDR3 here is CASSESFSENYGYTF. As DNA, the CDR3 is TGTGCCAGCAGTGAATCGTTCAGCGAAAACTATGGCTACACCTTC.